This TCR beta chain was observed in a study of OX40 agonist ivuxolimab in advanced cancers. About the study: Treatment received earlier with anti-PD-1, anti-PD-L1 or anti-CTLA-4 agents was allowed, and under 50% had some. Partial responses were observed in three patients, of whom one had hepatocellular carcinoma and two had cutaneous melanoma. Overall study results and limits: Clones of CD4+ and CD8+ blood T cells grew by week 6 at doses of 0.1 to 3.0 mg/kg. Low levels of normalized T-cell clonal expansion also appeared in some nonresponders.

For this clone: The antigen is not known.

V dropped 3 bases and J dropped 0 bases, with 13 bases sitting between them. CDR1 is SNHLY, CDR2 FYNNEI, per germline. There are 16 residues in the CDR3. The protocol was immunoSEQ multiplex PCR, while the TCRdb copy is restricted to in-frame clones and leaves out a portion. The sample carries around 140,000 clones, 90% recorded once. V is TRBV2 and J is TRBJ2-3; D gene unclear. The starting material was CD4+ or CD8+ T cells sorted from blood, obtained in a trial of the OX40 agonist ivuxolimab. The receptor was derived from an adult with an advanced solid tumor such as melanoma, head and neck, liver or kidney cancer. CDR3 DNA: TGTGCCAGCAGTGACCCCGGCGCTTCTAGCACAGATACGCAGTATTTT. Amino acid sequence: CASSDPGASSTDTQYF.